This section outlines one TCR beta chain sequence together with its context. The J segment lost 3 bases and the V segment lost 2 bases, leaving 4 bases of the junction unmatched. The CDR3 runs to 15 residues. Per the germline V gene, CDR1 is SGHAT and CDR2 is FQDESV (reference sequence). In the original processing: Estimation of nucleated cell counts was performed using reference gene primer amplification. Generated by immunoSEQ multiplex PCR, the TCRdb table keeps only in-frame clones and is missing some. Clone size and the V and J calls come from that table; the DNA yielded D and trimming. Altogether 140,000 to 150,000 clones are present, roughly 80% being singletons, with the ten largest covering approximately 3.4%. The sample is drawn from a study of blood T cell repertoires in COVID-19. Study summary: There were acute and convalescent COVID-19 samples, and they came from the United States, Italy and Spain.

The rearrangement links TRBV11-1 to TRBJ2-7; TRBD2 matches at 10 bases. The clonotype originates from a man aged 65-85 years who had recovered from COVID-19. The sequencing sample was made of peripheral blood. The CDR3 bases are TGTGCCAGCAGCTTACTAGCGGGAGCACACTACGAGCAGTACTTC. This translates into CASSLLAGAHYEQYF.